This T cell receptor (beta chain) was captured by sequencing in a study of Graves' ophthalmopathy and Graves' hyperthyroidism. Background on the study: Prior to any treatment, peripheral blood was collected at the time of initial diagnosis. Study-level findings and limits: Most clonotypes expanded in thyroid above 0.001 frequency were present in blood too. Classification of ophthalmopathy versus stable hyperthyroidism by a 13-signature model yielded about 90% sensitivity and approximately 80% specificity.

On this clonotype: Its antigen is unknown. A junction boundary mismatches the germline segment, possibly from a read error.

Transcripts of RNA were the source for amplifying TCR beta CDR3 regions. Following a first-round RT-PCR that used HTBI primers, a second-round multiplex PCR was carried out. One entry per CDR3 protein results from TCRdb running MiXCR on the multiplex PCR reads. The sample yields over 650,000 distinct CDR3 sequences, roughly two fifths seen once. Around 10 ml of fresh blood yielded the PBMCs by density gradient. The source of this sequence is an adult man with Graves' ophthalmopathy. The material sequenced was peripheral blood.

The CDR3 DNA reads TGTGCCAGCAGCCACGTAGCGGGTAGCCCCGGTGAGCTGTTTTTT. Its translation: CASSHVAGSPGELFF. The chain employs TRBV7-9 and TRBJ2-2, with 7 bases lining up with TRBD2. Germline values: CDR1 SEHNR, CDR2 FQNEAQ (reference sequence). The length of the CDR3 is 15 residues.